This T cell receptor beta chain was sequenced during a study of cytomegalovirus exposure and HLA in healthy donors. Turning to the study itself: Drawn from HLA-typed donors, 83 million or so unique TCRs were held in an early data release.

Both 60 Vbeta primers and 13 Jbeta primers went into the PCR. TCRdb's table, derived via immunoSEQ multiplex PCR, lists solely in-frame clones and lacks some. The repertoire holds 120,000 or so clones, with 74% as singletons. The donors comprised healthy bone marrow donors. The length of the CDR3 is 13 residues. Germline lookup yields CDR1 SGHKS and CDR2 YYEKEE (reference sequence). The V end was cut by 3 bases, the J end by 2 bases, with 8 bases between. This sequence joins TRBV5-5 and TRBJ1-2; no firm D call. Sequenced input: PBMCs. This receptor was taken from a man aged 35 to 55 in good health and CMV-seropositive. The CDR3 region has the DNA TGTGCCAGCAGCTCCTCAGGAAACTATGGCTACACCTTC. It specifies CASSSSGNYGYTF.